Presented here are 18 T cell receptor beta chains from one specimen sequenced in a study of cytomegalovirus exposure and HLA in healthy donors. Use of 60 Vbeta and 13 Jbeta primers characterized the PCR. Using immunoSEQ multiplex PCR, the repertoire was profiled, and TCRdb retains in-frame clones only, with some absent. The sample shows under 200,000 clones, 87% of them seen only once. The material sequenced was PBMCs. Source of these receptors: a woman aged 30 to 39 in good health and CMV-seronegative.

The rearrangement joins TRBV6-5 to TRBJ1-5; TRBD1 matches 8 bases. J was trimmed by 2 bases and V by 5 bases; bases with no gene match: 5. The germline gives CDR1 MNHEY, CDR2 SVGAGI. The CDR3 spans 15 residues. CDR3 protein: CASSPQGAGNQPQHF. DNA of the CDR3: TGTGCCAGCAGTCCTCAGGGGGCCGGCAATCAGCCCCAGCATTTT.

The chain employs TRBV5-1 and TRBJ2-7, with TRBD1 identical over 7 bases. V was pared by 3 bases and J by 2 bases, with 17 bases of the junction left unmatched. Germline-derived CDR1 and CDR2 are SGHRS and YFSETQ. The CDR3 totals 18 residues. In DNA, the CDR3 is TGCGCCAGCAGCTACCCCAAAGGAGTGGGGGACAGACCCTACGAGCAGTACTTC. Its protein product is CASSYPKGVGDRPYEQYF.

This chain connects TRBV27 to TRBJ2-7; a possible D gene is TRBD1 (5 bases). CDR3 length equals 12 residues. Germline loops: CDR1 MNHEY, CDR2 SMNVEV (reference sequence). Between the trimmed V and J ends, which lost 4 bases and 6 bases, there was a span of 10 bases. CDR3 amino acids: CASSSRGFEQYF. Written as DNA, the CDR3 is TGTGCCAGCAGTTCAAGGGGTTTCGAGCAGTACTTC.

This chain links TRBV5-6 with TRBJ2-1, with no clear D. The length of the CDR3 is 14 residues. Trimming shortened V by 4 bases and J by 4 bases, and 12 bases separated the two germline ends. The germline V gene has CDR1 SGHDT and CDR2 YYEEEE. CDR3 coding DNA: TGTGCCAGCAGCCCACCCACATCATACAATGAGCAGTTCTTC. Translation gives CASSPPTSYNEQFF.

The chain links TRBV4-3 to TRBJ1-6, with 7 bases fitting TRBD1. The CDR3 has 15 amino acids. Germline V gene sequence: CDR1 LGHNA, CDR2 YSLEER. J lost 7 bases, V lost 6 bases, and 9 bases had no gene match. CDR3 nucleotides: TGCGCCAGCAGGCCAGCCGGGACAGCGAATTCACCCCTCCACTTT. Protein: CASRPAGTANSPLHF.

This rearrangement joins TRBV6-4 to TRBJ2-1; 7 nucleotides align to TRBD2. Germline CDR1 is MRHNA and CDR2 is SNTAGT. This CDR3 is built from 17 residues. V was clipped by 6 bases and J by 1 base; unmatched bases: 12. The CDR3 nucleotides are TGTGCCAGCAGCAGGAACCCAAGCGGGGCTTCCTACAATGAGCAGTTCTTC. It yields the protein CASSRNPSGASYNEQFF.

CDR3 protein: CSARDLGTQYF. The CDR3 nucleotides read TGCAGTGCTAGAGACCTCGGGACCCAGTACTTC. The chain joins TRBV20-1 to TRBJ2-5; D remains unclear. CDR1 and CDR2 (germline): DFQATT, SNEGSKA (reference sequence). The CDR3 is made up of 11 amino acids. Trimming cost V 0 bases and J 7 bases, with 6 bases left between them.

The chain has TRBV5-6 and TRBJ2-7; no definite D call. Trimming removed 2 bases from V and 2 bases from J, with 17 bases in between. The CDR3 totals 16 residues. Germline V gene lookup returns CDR1 SGHDT and CDR2 YYEEEE. CDR3 amino acids: CASSLLMTSLTYEQYF. As DNA, the CDR3 is TGTGCCAGCAGCTTACTAATGACGTCCCTGACCTACGAGCAGTACTTC. The full variable domain, in which reference TRBV5-6 and TRBJ2-7 provide the parts outside the CDR3, is DAGVTQSPTHLIKTRGQQVTLRCSPKSGHDTVSWYQQALGQGPQFIFQYYEEEERQRGNFPDRFSGHQFPNYSSELNVNALLLGDSALYLCASSLLMTSLTYEQYFGPGTRLTVT.

V and J are TRBV18 and TRBJ2-3, with unresolved D. Trimming pared 8 bases from V and 0 bases from J, leaving 6 bases between. The V gene's germline CDR1 is KGHSH and CDR2 LQKENI. The CDR3 length is 12 residues. CDR3 nucleotide sequence: TGTGCCAGCCACACAAGCACAGATACGCAGTATTTT. Protein sequence: CASHTSTDTQYF.

This clone was recorded a few times. The chain couples TRBV7-9 to TRBJ1-1; 8 nucleotides match TRBD1. J lost 11 bases, V lost 3 bases, and 8 bases had no gene match. The V gene's germline CDR1 is SEHNR and CDR2 FQNEAQ (reference sequence). This CDR3 is built from 13 residues. CDR3 sequence (DNA): TGTGCCAGCAGCTTTGACAGGGGCCTTGGGGCTTTCTTT. Translation: CASSFDRGLGAFF.

The rearrangement links TRBV29-1 to TRBJ2-1; D ambiguous. Trimming took 3 bases from V and 4 from J, leaving 4 bases between them. The CDR3 contains 11 residues. Germline CDR1 SQVTM, CDR2 ANQGSEA. The CDR3 region has the DNA TGCAGCGTTGACAGGTACAATGAGCAGTTCTTC. It encodes CSVDRYNEQFF.

The chain is built from TRBV27 and TRBJ2-5; 10 bases map to TRBD2. The CDR3 consists of 16 residues. Unmatched junction bases numbered 9, after V lost 6 bases and J lost 2 bases. CDR1 is MNHEY, CDR2 SMNVEV, per germline (reference sequence). CDR3 sequence reads: CASSPQSGGGQETQYF. The CDR3 nucleotides read TGTGCCAGCAGCCCACAAAGCGGGGGGGGGCAAGAGACCCAGTACTTC.

The rearrangement uses TRBV7-9 and TRBJ1-5; 10 nucleotides line up with TRBD1. Germline values: CDR1 SEHNR, CDR2 FQNEAQ (reference sequence). V shed 5 bases and J 7 bases; nucleotides not matched to a gene: 8. This CDR3 region has 15 residues. CDR3 sequence: CASSPPGQGTQPQHF. The CDR3 region has the DNA TGTGCCAGCAGCCCCCCGGGACAGGGGACGCAGCCCCAGCATTTT.

This chain joins TRBV6-5 and TRBJ1-2; unclear D gene. Trimming took off 6 bases at V and 3 bases at J, with 14 bases between the two ends. There are 14 residues in the CDR3. Germline V gives CDR1 MNHEY, CDR2 SVGAGI. The CDR3 nucleotides read TGTGCCAGCAGCTGGAGGAGGGAGGACTATGGCTACACCTTC. Its protein is CASSWRREDYGYTF.

The rearrangement uses TRBV19 and TRBJ2-6; weak D call: TRBD1 (6 bases). Trimming took 6 bases from V and 0 from J, leaving 12 bases between them. This CDR3 has 16 amino acids. Looked up from germline, CDR1 is LNHDA and CDR2 is SQIVND (reference sequence). CDR3 DNA: TGTGCCAGTAGGCAATTACAGGGCTCTGGGGCCAACGTCCTGACTTTC. It specifies CASRQLQGSGANVLTF.

V is TRBV2 and J is TRBJ2-7; 8 bases line up with TRBD1. There are 19 residues in the CDR3. Per germline, CDR1 SNHLY and CDR2 FYNNEI. Unmatched junction bases numbered 20, after V lost 4 bases and J lost 3 bases. The CDR3 region has the DNA TGTGCCAGCAGTGGTATCAGGGGGCGAGGGACCCCGTTCCTCTACGAGCAGTACTTC. The encoded protein is CASSGIRGRGTPFLYEQYF. Complete variable domain (other parts from reference TRBV2 and TRBJ2-7): EPEVTQTPSHQVTQMGQEVILRCVPISNHLYFYWYRQILGQKVEFLVSFYNNEISEKSEIFDDQFSVERPDGSNFTLKIRSTKLEDSAMYFCASSGIRGRGTPFLYEQYFGPGTRLTVT.

The CDR3 is CASGLGATDTQYF. DNA for the CDR3: TGTGCCAGCGGCCTAGGAGCGACAGATACGCAGTATTTT. The J gene is TRBJ2-3, the V gene TRBV28; D not certain. V dropped 8 bases and J dropped 3 bases, with 12 bases sitting between them. The CDR3 sequence is 13 residues long. Germline V lookup: CDR1 MDHEN, CDR2 SYDVKM.

The genes are TRBV25-1 and TRBJ2-1; 10 bases are a match to TRBD1. Looked up from germline, CDR1 is MGHDK and CDR2 is SYGVNS. V was clipped by 2 bases and J by 6 bases; unmatched bases: 4. The CDR3 sequence is 15 residues long. The CDR3 DNA follows: TGTGCCAGCAGTGAAGGGACAGGGGTAGGCAATGAGCAGTTCTTC. Its protein is CASSEGTGVGNEQFF.